The entry that follows covers one T cell receptor beta chain sequence. The data stem from a study of blood T cell repertoires in COVID-19. Germline V gene data show CDR1 as LNHDA and CDR2 as SQIVND (reference sequence). Trimming cost V 5 bases and J 5 bases; bases outside gene matches: 11. This CDR3 spans 16 amino acids. The data were produced by immunoSEQ multiplex PCR, yet TCRdb's version contains in-frame clones alone and is incomplete. The sample includes around 460,000 clones, about 90% seen only once; the top ten take more than 0.7%. This chain links TRBV19 with TRBJ2-1; TRBD2 aligns across 8 bases. Sample: peripheral blood. The receptor was derived from a man younger than 30 with COVID-19, enrolled during active disease. The CDR3 nucleotides read TGTGCCAGTAGTTCCGGAGTTCCCGGGGGGGACAATGAGCAGTTCTTC. Its protein product is CASSSGVPGGDNEQFF.